Listed here are 21 T cell receptor beta chains from one sample, sequenced in a study of CD8+CD57+ T cells in acquired aplastic anemia. Previously, flow cytometry had revealed CD8+CD57+ cell expansion in the patients chosen for sequencing. The TCR beta profiling, which covered VDJ combination and CDR3 sequence, was carried out using genomic DNA as the template. TCRdb called the reads again in MiXCR, with one record for every CDR3 protein. This table holds about 160,000 distinct CDR3 sequences, 40% to 60% found once. What was sequenced was sorted CD4+, CD8+, or CD8+CD57+ T cells (not recorded which) from PBMCs. The origin of the receptors is a human donor with aplastic anemia.

This clonotype has ten or more counts. This chain links TRBV6-5 with TRBJ2-7, with 7 bases lining up with TRBD2. The germline gives CDR1 MNHEY, CDR2 SVGAGI. With 0 bases clipped from V and 0 bases from J, the junction kept 5 bases outside the gene matches. This CDR3 has 16 residues. The CDR3 coding sequence is TGTGCCAGCAGTTACTCGCCGAGCGGGAACTCCTACGAGCAGTACTTC. Its protein is CASSYSPSGNSYEQYF.

This chain's CDR3 is CASSIGGVQPQHF. The CDR3, as DNA: TGTGCCAGTAGTATAGGGGGCGTACAGCCCCAGCATTTT. The chain has TRBV19 and TRBJ1-5; weak D call: TRBD1 (5 bases). The V gene's germline CDR1 is LNHDA and CDR2 SQIVND (reference sequence). The ends were cut back, 1 base at V and 7 bases at J, with 8 bases in the middle. The CDR3 totals 13 residues.

Turning to this clonotype: The junction departs from the called germline gene at one end, perhaps through a read error. This chain links TRBV7-7 with TRBJ2-5, with D possibly being TRBD1 (6 bases). CDR3 length equals 13 residues. Germline lookup yields CDR1 SSHAT and CDR2 FNYEAQ (reference sequence). The CDR3 bases are TGTGCTAGCAGCTTTTCGAGGGGGGAGACCCAGTACTTC. It yields the protein CASSFSRGETQYF. Full variable domain (rest looked up from reference TRBV7-7 and TRBJ2-5): GAGVSQSPRYKVTKRGQDVTLRCDPISSHATLYWYQQALGQGPEFLTYFNYEAQPDKSGLPSDRFSAERPEGSISTLTIQRTEQRDSAMYRCASSFSRGETQYFGPGTRLLVL.

The V gene is TRBV11-2, the J gene TRBJ2-7; D is undetermined. The CDR3 covers 12 residues. Trimming removed 4 bases at V and 4 bases at J, with 8 bases between. CDR1 and CDR2 from the germline V gene are SGHAT and FQNNGV. CDR3 in amino acids: CASSSSPYEQYF. The CDR3 DNA reads TGTGCCAGCAGCTCCTCCCCTTACGAGCAGTACTTC.

This chain connects TRBV18 to TRBJ2-7; D ambiguous. This CDR3 region has 14 residues. CDR1 is KGHSH, CDR2 LQKENI, per germline. Between the trimmed V and J ends, which lost 0 bases and 1 base, there was a span of 7 bases. The CDR3 protein is CASSPPTDSYEQYF. The CDR3 bases are TGTGCCAGCTCACCACCAACAGATTCCTACGAGCAGTACTTC.

A note on this clonotype: A read error is possible here, since a much larger clone lies one base away. The chain links TRBV11-3 to TRBJ2-5; the D is unclear. The germline V and J ends were trimmed by 1 base and 5 bases, with 14 bases remaining between them. This CDR3 has 15 residues. In germline, CDR1 is SGHNT, CDR2 YENEEA. CDR3 protein: CASSLGSRVWETQYF. The DNA for the CDR3 is TGTGCCAGCAGCTTAGGATCAAGGGTATGGGAGACCCAGTACTTC.

This clonotype was observed at least ten times. This chain connects TRBV7-3 to TRBJ1-2, with TRBD1 as a possible D gene (5 bases). The V and J ends lost 0 bases and 4 bases respectively, with 12 bases between them. The length of the CDR3 is 15 residues. Germline CDR1 is SGHTA and CDR2 is FQGTGA. The CDR3 sequence is CASSLTPTASYGYTF. As DNA, the CDR3 is TGTGCCAGCAGCTTAACTCCGACAGCGTCCTATGGCTACACCTTC.

A word on this clonotype: This clone may be a read error of a much larger clone one base away. V gene TRBV6-1 combines with J gene TRBJ2-7; D unresolved. This CDR3 comprises 17 residues. Germline CDR1 is MNHNS and CDR2 is SASEGT. V lost 2 bases and J lost 7, with 24 bases in between. CDR3: CASSESGHPSSYNEQYF. Here the CDR3 DNA reads TGTGCCAGCAGTGAATCTGGTCATCCCTCCTCCTACAATGAGCAGTACTTC.

This clonotype was counted a single time. The J gene is TRBJ1-1, the V gene TRBV20-1; 7 bases are a match to TRBD1. This CDR3 has 13 amino acids. Germline values: CDR1 DFQATT, CDR2 SNEGSKA (reference sequence). V was clipped by 2 bases and J by 5 bases; unmatched bases: 5. CDR3 protein: CSARRQGGTEAFF. The CDR3 DNA reads as TGCAGTGCTAGAAGACAGGGCGGTACTGAAGCTTTCTTT.

This chain links TRBV10-3 with TRBJ2-6; D uncertain. Germline CDR1 is ENHRY and CDR2 is SYGVKD. V shed 7 bases and J shed 4 bases, with 8 bases lying between them. The CDR3 has 13 amino acids. CDR3 protein: CAIKGTGANVLTF. The CDR3 DNA follows: TGTGCCATCAAGGGAACCGGGGCCAACGTCCTGACTTTC.

This clonotype was observed a single time. The chain employs TRBV6-1 and TRBJ1-5; TRBD1 might be the D (5 bases). The CDR3 runs 13 residues. V lost 4 bases to trimming and J lost 4 bases, with 8 bases between them. Per the germline V gene, CDR1 is MNHNS and CDR2 is SASEGT. The chain's CDR3 is CASSGGPNQPQHF. The DNA of the CDR3 is TGTGCCAGCAGTGGGGGCCCAAATCAGCCCCAGCATTTT.

The J gene is TRBJ1-2, the V gene TRBV20-1, with no clear D. There are 10 residues in the CDR3. Germline CDR1 is DFQATT and CDR2 is SNEGSKA (reference sequence). V shed 6 bases and J shed 4 bases, with 6 bases lying between them. In nucleotides, the CDR3 is TGCAGTGCCCCTTCCTATGGCTACACCTTC. Its protein product is CSAPSYGYTF.

The J gene is TRBJ2-7, the V gene TRBV2, with D perhaps assigned TRBD1 or TRBD2 (5 bases each). This CDR3 has 14 residues. Germline V gene sequence: CDR1 SNHLY, CDR2 FYNNEI. V lost 6 bases, J lost 0 bases, and 12 bases lay in between. Here the CDR3 DNA reads TGTGCCAGCAGCTTAAAGGGGAGCTCCTACGAGCAGTACTTC. This gives the protein CASSLKGSSYEQYF.

V and J are TRBV27 and TRBJ2-3; perhaps TRBD2 as D (5 bases). V was pared by 4 bases and J by 2 bases, with 13 bases between. Germline values: CDR1 MNHEY, CDR2 SMNVEV (reference sequence). This CDR3 contains 15 residues. The CDR3 loop is CASSSILGLTDTQYF. CDR3 nucleotides: TGTGCCAGCAGTTCTATCCTAGGACTCACAGATACGCAGTATTTT.

The V call is TRBV7-6, the J call TRBJ2-3; 11 bases map to TRBD2. The CDR3 consists of 16 residues. From germline, CDR1 is SGHVS and CDR2 FNYEAQ. Trimming at V came to 1 base and at J to 2 bases, leaving 2 bases not matched to a gene. In DNA form, the CDR3 reads TGTGCCAGCAGCTTAGGTAGCGGGGGGGACACAGATACGCAGTATTTT. Residues: CASSLGSGGDTDTQYF.

The chain employs TRBV4-3 and TRBJ2-2; possibly TRBD1 for D (5 bases). Trimming took off 0 bases at V and 8 bases at J, with 10 bases between the two ends. This CDR3 has 14 residues. The germline gives CDR1 LGHNA, CDR2 YSLEER. The CDR3 DNA reads TGCGCCAGCAGCCAAGACAGGGATTCGGGGGAGCTGTTTTTT. It translates to CASSQDRDSGELFF.

This chain uses TRBV12-3 or TRBV12-4 with TRBJ1-2; 8 bases line up with TRBD1. V lost 2 bases to trimming and J lost 4 bases; unmatched junction nucleotides: 3. The CDR3 is 14 residues long. The CDR3 nucleotides are TGTGCCAGCAGTTTACGGCAGGGGGCCTATGGCTACACCTTC. Translated, it gives CASSLRQGAYGYTF.

This clonotype has at least ten counts. The chain uses TRBV3-1 and TRBJ2-6; D unclear. Germline V gene lookup returns CDR1 LGHDT and CDR2 YNNKEL (reference sequence). The CDR3 is 15 amino acids. Between the trimmed V and J ends, which lost 5 bases and 0 bases, there was a span of 8 bases. The CDR3 region is CASSAASSGANVLTF. In DNA form, the CDR3 reads TGTGCCAGCAGCGCAGCGTCCTCTGGGGCCAACGTCCTGACTTTC.

The chain carries TRBV15 and TRBJ2-3, with TRBD2 matching 11 bases. CDR3 size: 17 residues. The V segment lost 2 bases and the J segment 4 bases; nucleotides outside the gene matches: 8. Per the germline V gene, CDR1 is LNHNV and CDR2 is YYDKDF (reference sequence). The CDR3 region is CATSRSNSGGGADTQYF. The CDR3, as DNA: TGTGCCACCAGCAGAAGTAATAGCGGGGGGGGTGCAGATACGCAGTATTTT. Drawing the rest from reference TRBV15 and TRBJ2-3, the complete variable domain is DAMVIQNPRYQVTQFGKPVTLSCSQTLNHNVMYWYQQKSSQAPKLLFHYYDKDFNNEADTPDNFQSRRPNTSFCFLDIRSPGLGDTAMYLCATSRSNSGGGADTQYFGPGTRLTVL.

This chain uses TRBV9 with TRBJ2-7, with a possible D match to TRBD2 (7 bases). CDR1 is SGDLS and CDR2 is YYNGEE in the germline V gene. This CDR3 contains 15 residues. V was cut by 1 base and J by 1 base, with 12 bases left in between. The CDR3, as DNA: TGTGCCAGCAGCGTAACAGCGGGGACATCCTACGAGCAGTACTTC. Translating it yields CASSVTAGTSYEQYF.

This rearrangement joins TRBV7-2 to TRBJ2-1, with a possible D match to TRBD1 (6 bases). The V and J ends lost 4 bases and 8 bases respectively, with 12 bases between them. The CDR3 is made up of 13 amino acids. The germline CDR1 and CDR2 sequences are SGHTA and FQGNSA. CDR3 residues: CASSSQGNDEQFF. The DNA of the CDR3 is TGTGCCAGCAGCTCACAGGGTAACGATGAGCAGTTCTTC.